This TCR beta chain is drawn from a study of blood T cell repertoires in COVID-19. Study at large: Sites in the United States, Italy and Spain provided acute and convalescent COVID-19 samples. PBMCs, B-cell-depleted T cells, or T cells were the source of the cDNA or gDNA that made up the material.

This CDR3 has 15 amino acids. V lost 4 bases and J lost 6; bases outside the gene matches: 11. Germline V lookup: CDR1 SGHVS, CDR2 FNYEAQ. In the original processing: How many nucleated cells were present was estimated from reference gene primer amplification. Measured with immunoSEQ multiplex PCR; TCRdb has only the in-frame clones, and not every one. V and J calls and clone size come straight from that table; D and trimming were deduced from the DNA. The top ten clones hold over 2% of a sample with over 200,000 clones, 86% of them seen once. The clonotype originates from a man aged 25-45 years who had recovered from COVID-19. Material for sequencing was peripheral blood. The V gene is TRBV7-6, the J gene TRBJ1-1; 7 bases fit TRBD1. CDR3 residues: CASSSLKDRLPEAFF. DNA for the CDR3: TGTGCCAGCAGCTCATTAAAGGACAGGCTCCCTGAAGCTTTCTTT.